The rows below give T cell receptor beta chains drawn from one sample of a study of cytomegalovirus exposure and HLA in healthy donors. Only in-frame clones appear in the TCRdb table, and some are missing; sequencing was by immunoSEQ multiplex PCR. The table has 150,000 to 200,000 clones, around 85% seen once. The specimen was PBMCs. The receptors were gathered from a woman aged 30 to 39 in good health and CMV-seronegative. CDR3s include the opening cysteine and the closing phenylalanine or tryptophan. A D gene is named only where the DNA matches it firmly. The size entry is marked missing in some rows and otherwise reads once, few, many or a size class.

TRBJ1-6,TRBV9,NA,NA,TGTGCCAGCAGCGTGATGGGGCGAGATTCACCCCTCCACTTT,CASSVMGRDSPLHF
TRBJ1-1,TRBV28,NA,NA,TGTGCCAGCTTCGAGCTCCTAAACCGTGGGGGCGGCACTGAAGCTTTCTTT,CASFELLNRGGGTEAFF
TRBJ1-3,TRBV9,NA,TRBD1,TGTGCCAGCAGCGGTCCGGGACAGAGCTCTGGAAACACCATATATTTT,CASSGPGQSSGNTIYF
TRBJ1-6,TRBV7-8,NA,TRBD1,TGTGCCAGCAGCTTATACAGCGCGGGGACAGTCATTAGTCTTAATTCACCCCTCCACTTT,CASSLYSAGTVISLNSPLHF
TRBJ2-7,TRBV28,NA,NA,TGTGCCAGCAGTCCCCGGACACTCGAGCAGTACTTC,CASSPRTLEQYF
TRBJ1-1,TRBV5-4,NA,NA,TGTGCCAGCAGCTTGCCAGGTATGAACACTGAAGCTTTCTTT,CASSLPGMNTEAFF
TRBJ1-5,TRBV19,few,NA,TGTGCCAGTAAGGGGTTAGGCTCTGGTCAGCCCCAGCATTTT,CASKGLGSGQPQHF
TRBJ1-1,TRBV29-1,NA,TRBD1,TGCAGCGCAGGGACAGTTACCCTAAGGGGGACTGAAGCTTTCTTT,CSAGTVTLRGTEAFF
TRBJ1-4,TRBV5-6,NA,NA,TGTGCCAGCAGCTTGGCTACAGGTGAAAAACTGTTTTTT,CASSLATGEKLFF
TRBJ2-7,TRBV27,NA,TRBD1,TGTGCCAGCAGCCTCGGGACAGGGAATTCAAACTACGAGCAGTACTTC,CASSLGTGNSNYEQYF